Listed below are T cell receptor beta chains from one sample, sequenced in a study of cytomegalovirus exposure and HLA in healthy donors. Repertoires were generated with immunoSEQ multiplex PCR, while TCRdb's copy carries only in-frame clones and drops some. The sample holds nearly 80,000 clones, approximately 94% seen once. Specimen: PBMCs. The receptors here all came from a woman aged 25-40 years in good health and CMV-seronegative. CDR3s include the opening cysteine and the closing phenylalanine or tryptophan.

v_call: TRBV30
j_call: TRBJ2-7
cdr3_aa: CASGTGLNPSYEQYF

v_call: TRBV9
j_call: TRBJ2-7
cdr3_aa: CASNPTGVYEQYF

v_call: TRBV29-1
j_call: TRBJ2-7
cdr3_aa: CSVSSGESYEQYF

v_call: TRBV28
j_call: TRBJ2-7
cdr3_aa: CASSLGGVDPYEQYF

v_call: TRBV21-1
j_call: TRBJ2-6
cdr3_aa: CASSKEACLHRVSGANVLTF

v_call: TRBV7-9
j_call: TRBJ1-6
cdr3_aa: CASVPVLGGMNSPLHF

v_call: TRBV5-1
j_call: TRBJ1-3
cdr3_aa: CASSAGGSGNTIYF

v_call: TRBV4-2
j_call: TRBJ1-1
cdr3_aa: CASSGQANTEAFF

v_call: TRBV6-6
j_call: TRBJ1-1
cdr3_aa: CASSQTAVNTEAFF

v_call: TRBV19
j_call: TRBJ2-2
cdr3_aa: CASNPGGSNTGELFF

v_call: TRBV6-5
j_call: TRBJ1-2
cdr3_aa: CASRRGQGAGGYTF

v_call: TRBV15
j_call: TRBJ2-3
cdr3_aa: CATSRDPTIPGGQDTQYF

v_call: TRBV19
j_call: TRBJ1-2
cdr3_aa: CASGTGANGNYGYTF

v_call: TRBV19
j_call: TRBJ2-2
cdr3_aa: CASGGEARYTGELFF

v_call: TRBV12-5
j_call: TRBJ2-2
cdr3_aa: CASAVGGTGELFF

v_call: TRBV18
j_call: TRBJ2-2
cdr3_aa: CASSRGLAWTGELFF

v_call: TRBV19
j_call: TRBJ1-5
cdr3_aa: CASSIGRGRGNQPQHF

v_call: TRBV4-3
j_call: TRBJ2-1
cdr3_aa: CASSQVGGNEQFF

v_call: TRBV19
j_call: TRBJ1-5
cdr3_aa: CASKAGQGPGGQPQHF

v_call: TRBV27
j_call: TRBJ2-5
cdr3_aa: CASKKQGSAETQYF

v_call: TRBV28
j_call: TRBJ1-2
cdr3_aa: CASRLLNYGYTF

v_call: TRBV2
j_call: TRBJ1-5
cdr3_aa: CASADRVGNQPQHF

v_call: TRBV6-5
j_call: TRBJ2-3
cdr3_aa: CASSLTSTDTQYF

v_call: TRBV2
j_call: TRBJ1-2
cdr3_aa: CASSEALGAQGAGGYTF

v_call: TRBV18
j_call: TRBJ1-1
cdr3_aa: CASSPPRGEYTEAFF

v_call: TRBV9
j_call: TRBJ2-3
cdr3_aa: CASGGSRDTQYF

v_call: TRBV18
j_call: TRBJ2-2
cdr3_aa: CASSPRGSNTGELFF

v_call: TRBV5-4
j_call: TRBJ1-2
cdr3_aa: CASSLARGAGNSGYTF

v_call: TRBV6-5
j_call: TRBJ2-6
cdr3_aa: CASSTTGFGANVLTF

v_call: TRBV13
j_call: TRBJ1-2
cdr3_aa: CASQTVYGYTF

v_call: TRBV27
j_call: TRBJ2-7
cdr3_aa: CASSQKRQSNSYEQYF

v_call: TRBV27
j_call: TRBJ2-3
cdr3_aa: CASSLTSTDTQYF

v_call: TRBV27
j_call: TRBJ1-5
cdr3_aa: CASSSGAYRGQPQHF

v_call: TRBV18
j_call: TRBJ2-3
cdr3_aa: CASSPRVGQVDTDTQYF

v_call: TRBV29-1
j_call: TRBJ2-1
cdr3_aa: CSVEGRLAGEQFF

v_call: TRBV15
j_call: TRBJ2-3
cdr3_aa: CATSRVGTGVSDTQYF

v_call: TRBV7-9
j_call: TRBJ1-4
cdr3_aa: CASSQEGTGNEKLFF

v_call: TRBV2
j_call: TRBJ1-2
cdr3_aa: CASKLQGVGGYGYTF

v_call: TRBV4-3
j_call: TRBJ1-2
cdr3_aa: CASSQDHGQSISYGYTF

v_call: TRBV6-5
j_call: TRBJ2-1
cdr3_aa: CASSKGRDVIFF

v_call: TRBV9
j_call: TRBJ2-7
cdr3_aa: CASSVGLGRDTLSYEQYF

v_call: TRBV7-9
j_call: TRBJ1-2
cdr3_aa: CASSLRGNTPGVGYTF

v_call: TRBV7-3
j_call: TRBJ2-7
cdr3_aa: CASSSAGSPDYEQYF

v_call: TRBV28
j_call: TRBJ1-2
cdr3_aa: CASSLQRGGSYGYTF

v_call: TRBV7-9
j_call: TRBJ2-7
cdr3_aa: CASSLEGLGYEQYF

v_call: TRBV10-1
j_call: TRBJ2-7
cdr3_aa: CARSANSKSYEQYF

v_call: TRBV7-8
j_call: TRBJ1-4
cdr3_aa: CASSLRGTTNEKLFF

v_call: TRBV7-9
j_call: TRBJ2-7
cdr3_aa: CASRPTGGGEQYF

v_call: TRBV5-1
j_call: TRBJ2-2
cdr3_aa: CASTILPSGGNTGELFF

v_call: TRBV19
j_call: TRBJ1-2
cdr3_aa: CASSPGTGGRGYGYTF

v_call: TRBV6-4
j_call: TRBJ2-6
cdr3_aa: CATSPTDLSGANVLTF

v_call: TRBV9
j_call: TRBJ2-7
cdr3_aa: CASSVGTGAYEQYF

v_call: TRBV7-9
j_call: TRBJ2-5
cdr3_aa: CASSLAGGIETQYF

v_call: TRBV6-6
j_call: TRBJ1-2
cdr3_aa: CASSYSAGGYGYTF

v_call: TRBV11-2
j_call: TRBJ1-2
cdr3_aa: CASSLGQIRSHGYTF

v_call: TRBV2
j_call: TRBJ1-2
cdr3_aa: CASSEARQGKGYTF

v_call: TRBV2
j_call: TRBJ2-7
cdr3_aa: CASTPGLAGAAEQYF

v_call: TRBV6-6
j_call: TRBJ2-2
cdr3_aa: CASSWILGGTGELFF

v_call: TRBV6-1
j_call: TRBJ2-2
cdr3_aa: CAISERGPGELFF